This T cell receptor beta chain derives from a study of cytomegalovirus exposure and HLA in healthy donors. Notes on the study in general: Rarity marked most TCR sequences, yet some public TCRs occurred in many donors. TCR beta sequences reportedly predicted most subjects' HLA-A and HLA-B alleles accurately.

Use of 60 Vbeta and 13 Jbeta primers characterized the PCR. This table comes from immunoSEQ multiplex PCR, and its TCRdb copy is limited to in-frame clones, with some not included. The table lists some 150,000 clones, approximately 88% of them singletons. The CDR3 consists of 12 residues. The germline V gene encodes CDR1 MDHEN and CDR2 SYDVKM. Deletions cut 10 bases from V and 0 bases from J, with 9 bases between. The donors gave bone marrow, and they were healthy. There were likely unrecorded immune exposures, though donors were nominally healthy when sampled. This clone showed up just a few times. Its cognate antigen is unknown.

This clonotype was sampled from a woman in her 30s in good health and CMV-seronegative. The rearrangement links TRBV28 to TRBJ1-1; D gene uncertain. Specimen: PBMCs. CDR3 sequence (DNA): TGTGCCATCCGAGAGATGAACACTGAAGCTTTCTTT. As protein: CAIREMNTEAFF.